This TCR beta chain was sequenced for a study of cytomegalovirus exposure and HLA in healthy donors. Study context: Early release data held tens of millions of unique TCRs from HLA-typed donors. General study findings and limits: It is likely that the observed cluster of highly shared sequence variants was a sequencing artifact. The CMV antigen specificity of a few CMV-associated chains was confirmed through in vitro analysis. Cytomegalovirus status was reportedly diagnosed by the classifier with high sensitivity and specificity.

This PCR relied on a set of 60 Vbeta primers and 13 Jbeta primers. The data were produced by immunoSEQ multiplex PCR, yet TCRdb's version contains in-frame clones alone and is incomplete. The repertoire holds about 160,000 clones, with about four fifths as singletons. The count of this clone is one. The antigen is undetermined. The CDR3 covers 17 residues. J was trimmed by 2 bases and V by 5 bases; bases with no gene match: 9. Germline-derived CDR1 and CDR2 are LNHNV and YYDKDF (reference sequence). The sample comprised PBMCs. The receptor comes from a male donor in good health and CMV-seropositive. The V gene is TRBV15, the J gene TRBJ1-5, with 10 nucleotides matching TRBD1. The CDR3: CATSGYPGTGGNQPQHF. The DNA of the CDR3 is TGTGCCACCAGCGGATATCCCGGGACAGGGGGCAATCAGCCCCAGCATTTT.